The T cell receptor beta chain described here comes from a study of blood T cell repertoires in COVID-19. Background on the study: Material from acute and convalescent COVID-19 was sourced from the United States, Italy and Spain.

CDR3 size: 16 residues. The germline V gene encodes CDR1 SEHNR and CDR2 FQNEAQ (reference sequence). The V and J ends lost 5 bases and 2 bases, in that order; junction bases with no gene match: 9. Original data processing: Using reference gene primer amplification, nucleated cell counts were estimated. TCRdb's table, derived via immunoSEQ multiplex PCR, lists solely in-frame clones and lacks some. V and J calls and clone size are given by that table; D and trimming were obtained from the DNA. The sample yields a few hundred thousand clones, around 80% seen once. The chain carries TRBV7-9 and TRBJ2-7; 10 nucleotides line up with TRBD1. Sequencing was performed on peripheral blood. The source is a man in his forties or fifties with active or convalescent COVID-19. The CDR3 nucleotides are TGTGCCAGCAGCCCTAGGGGGACAGGGGTTACCTACGAGCAGTACTTC. This sequence encodes CASSPRGTGVTYEQYF.